This TCR beta chain was identified in a study of patients and donors after allogeneic stem cell transplantation. Germline V CDR1 and CDR2: MNHEY, SVGEGT. The CDR3 totals 16 residues. V shed 6 bases and J 7 bases; nucleotides not matched to a gene: 13. This clonotype turned up a few times. TCRdb reprocessed the RT-PCR reads via MiXCR and lists one record per CDR3 protein. The table includes roughly 12,000 distinct CDR3 sequences, under 30% detected once. The sample was blood, either unsorted or a sorted T cell fraction (not recorded which). This sequence originates from a human donor who was either an allogeneic HSCT recipient or a stem cell or donor lymphocyte infusion donor (not recorded which). It is not recorded whose cells these are; they may come from a transplant donor. The chain joins TRBV6-2 or TRBV6-3 to TRBJ1-5; 9 bases line up with TRBD1. The CDR3 region has the DNA TGTGCCAGCAGCCCCCCGGGACAGGGAACGAGACAGCCCCAGCATTTT. This sequence encodes CASSPPGQGTRQPQHF.